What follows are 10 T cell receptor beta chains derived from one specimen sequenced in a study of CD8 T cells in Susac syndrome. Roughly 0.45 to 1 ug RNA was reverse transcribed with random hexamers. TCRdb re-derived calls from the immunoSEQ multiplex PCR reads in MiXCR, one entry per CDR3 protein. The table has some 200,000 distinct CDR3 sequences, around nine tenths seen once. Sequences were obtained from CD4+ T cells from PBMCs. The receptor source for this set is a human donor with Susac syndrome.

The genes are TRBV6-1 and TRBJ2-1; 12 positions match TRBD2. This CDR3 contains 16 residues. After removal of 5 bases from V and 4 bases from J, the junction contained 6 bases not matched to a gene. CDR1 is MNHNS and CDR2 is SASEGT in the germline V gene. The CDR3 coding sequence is TGTGCCAGCAGTCCCTGGACTAGCGGGAAGTACAATGAGCAGTTCTTC. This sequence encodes CASSPWTSGKYNEQFF.

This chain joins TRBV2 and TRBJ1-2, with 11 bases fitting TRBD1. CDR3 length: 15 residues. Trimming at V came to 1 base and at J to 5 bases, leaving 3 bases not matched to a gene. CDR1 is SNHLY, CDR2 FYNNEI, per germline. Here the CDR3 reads CASSEGTGGQYGYTF. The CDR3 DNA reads TGTGCCAGCAGTGAAGGGACAGGGGGCCAGTATGGCTACACCTTC.

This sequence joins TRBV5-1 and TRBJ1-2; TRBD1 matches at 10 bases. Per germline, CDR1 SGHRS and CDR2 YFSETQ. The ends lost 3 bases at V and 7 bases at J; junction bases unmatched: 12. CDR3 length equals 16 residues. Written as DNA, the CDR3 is TGCGCCAGCAGCTCGGGACAGGGGCACACCTACCTTGGCTACACCTTC. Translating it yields CASSSGQGHTYLGYTF.

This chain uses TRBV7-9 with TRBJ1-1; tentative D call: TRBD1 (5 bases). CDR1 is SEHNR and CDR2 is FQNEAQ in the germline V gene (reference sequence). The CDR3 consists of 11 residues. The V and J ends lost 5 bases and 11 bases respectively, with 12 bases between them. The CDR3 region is CASSPGTLAFF. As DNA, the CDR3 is TGTGCCAGCAGCCCAGGGACTCTCGCTTTCTTT.

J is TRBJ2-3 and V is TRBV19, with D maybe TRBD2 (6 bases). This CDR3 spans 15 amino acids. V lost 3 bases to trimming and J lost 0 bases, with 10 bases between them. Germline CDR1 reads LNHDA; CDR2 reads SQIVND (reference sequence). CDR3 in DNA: TGTGCCAGTAGTATCTCGGGACTGAGCACAGATACGCAGTATTTT. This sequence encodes CASSISGLSTDTQYF. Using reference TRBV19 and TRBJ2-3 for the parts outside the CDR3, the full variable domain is DGGITQSPKYLFRKEGQNVTLSCEQNLNHDAMYWYRQDPGQGLRLIYYSQIVNDFQKGDIAEGYSVSREKKESFPLTVTSAQKNPTAFYLCASSISGLSTDTQYFGPGTRLTVL.

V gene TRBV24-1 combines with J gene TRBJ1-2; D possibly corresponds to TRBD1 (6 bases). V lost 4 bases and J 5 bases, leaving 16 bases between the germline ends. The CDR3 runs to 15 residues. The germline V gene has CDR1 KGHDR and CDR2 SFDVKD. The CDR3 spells CATSDPGTPFYGYTF. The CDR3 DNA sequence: TGTGCCACCAGTGACCCCGGGACACCTTTTTATGGCTACACCTTC.

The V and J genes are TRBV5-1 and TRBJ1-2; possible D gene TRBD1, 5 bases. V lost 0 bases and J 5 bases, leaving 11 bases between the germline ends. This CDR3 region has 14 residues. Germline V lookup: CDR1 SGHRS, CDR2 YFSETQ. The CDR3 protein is CASSLVSQEYGYTF. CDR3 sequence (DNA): TGCGCCAGCAGCTTGGTCTCACAGGAGTATGGCTACACCTTC.

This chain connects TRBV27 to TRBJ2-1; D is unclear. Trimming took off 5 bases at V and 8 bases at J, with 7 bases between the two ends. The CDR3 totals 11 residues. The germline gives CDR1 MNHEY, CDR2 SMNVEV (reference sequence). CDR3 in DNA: TGTGCCAGCAGTCGGGCCCATGAGCAGTTCTTC. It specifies CASSRAHEQFF.

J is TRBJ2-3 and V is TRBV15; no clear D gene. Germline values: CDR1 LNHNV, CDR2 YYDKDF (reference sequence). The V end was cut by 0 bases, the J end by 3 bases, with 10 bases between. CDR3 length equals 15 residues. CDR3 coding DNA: TGTGCCACCAGCAGAGACCGAGATGGGACAGATACGCAGTATTTT. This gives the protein CATSRDRDGTDTQYF.

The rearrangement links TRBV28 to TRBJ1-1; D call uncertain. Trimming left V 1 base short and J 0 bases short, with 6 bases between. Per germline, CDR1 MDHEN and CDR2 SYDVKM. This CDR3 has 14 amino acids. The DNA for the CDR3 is TGTGCCAGCAGTTTATTCCAGATGAACACTGAAGCTTTCTTT. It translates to CASSLFQMNTEAFF.